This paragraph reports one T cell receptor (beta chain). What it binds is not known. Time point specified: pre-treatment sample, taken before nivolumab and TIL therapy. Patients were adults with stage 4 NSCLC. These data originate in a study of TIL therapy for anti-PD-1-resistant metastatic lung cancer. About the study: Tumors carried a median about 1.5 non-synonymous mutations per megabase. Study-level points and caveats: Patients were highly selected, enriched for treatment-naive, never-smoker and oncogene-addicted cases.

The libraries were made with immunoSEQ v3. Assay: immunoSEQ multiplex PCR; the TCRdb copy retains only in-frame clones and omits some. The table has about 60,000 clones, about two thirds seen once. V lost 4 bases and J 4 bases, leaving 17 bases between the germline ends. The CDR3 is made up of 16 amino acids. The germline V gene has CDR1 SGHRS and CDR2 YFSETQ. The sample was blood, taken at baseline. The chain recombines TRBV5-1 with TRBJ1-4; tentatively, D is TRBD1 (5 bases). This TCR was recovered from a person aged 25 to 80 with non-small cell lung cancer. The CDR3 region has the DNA TGCGCCAGCAGCCGCGGCCCCGGGGCTGATAATGAAAAACTGTTTTTT. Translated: CASSRGPGADNEKLFF.